The 20 T cell receptor beta chains below all came from one sample that was sequenced in a study of T cell responses to AZD1222 COVID-19 vaccine. Assay used: immunoSEQ multiplex PCR; TCRdb lists only in-frame clones, some missing. The sample yields over 100,000 clones, roughly 87% seen once. The sequencing here drew on peripheral blood, taken on day 0 of MenACWY control vaccination. These receptors all come from an adult in good health.

This rearrangement joins TRBV7-2 to TRBJ1-5, with D hard to call. Germline lookup yields CDR1 SGHTA and CDR2 FQGNSA. V was cut by 2 bases and J by 0 bases, with 8 bases left in between. The length of the CDR3 is 15 residues. The CDR3 DNA follows: TGTGCCAGCAGCTTACGTTCTGCTAGCAATCAGCCCCAGCATTTT. Amino acid sequence: CASSLRSASNQPQHF. Looking up the rest from reference TRBV7-2 and TRBJ1-5 gives the full variable domain: GAGVSQSPSNKVTEKGKDVELRCDPISGHTALYWYRQSLGQGLEFLIYFQGNSAPDKSGLPSDRFSAERTGGSVSTLTIQRTQQEDSAVYLCASSLRSASNQPQHFGDGTRLSIL.

The CDR3 is CASSQDPEREQYF. In DNA form, the CDR3 reads TGCGCCAGCAGCCAAGATCCCGAAAGGGAGCAGTACTTC. This chain links TRBV4-3 with TRBJ2-7; D call uncertain. V was pared by 0 bases and J by 7 bases, with 10 bases between. In germline, CDR1 is LGHNA, CDR2 YSLEER. CDR3 length: 13 amino acids.

This clone has more than one count but fewer than ten. V gene TRBV7-2 combines with J gene TRBJ1-5; D might be TRBD1 (6 bases). V lost 4 bases, J lost 5 bases, and 12 bases lay in between. In germline, CDR1 is SGHTA, CDR2 FQGNSA. The CDR3 is 14 residues long. CDR3 bases: TGTGCCAGCAGCTCCCTTCGGGGGCATCAGCCCCAGCATTTT. This gives the protein CASSSLRGHQPQHF.

The chain uses TRBV5-1 and TRBJ2-6; D is undetermined. The V and J ends lost 2 bases and 0 bases respectively, with 3 bases between them. CDR1 SGHRS and CDR2 YFSETQ come from the germline V gene. The CDR3 is 14 amino acids. CDR3 loop: CASSFSSGANVLTF. The CDR3 nucleotides read TGCGCCAGCAGCTTCAGCTCTGGGGCCAACGTCCTGACTTTC.

The chain combines TRBV27 with TRBJ2-1; TRBD1 matches at 9 bases. CDR1 MNHEY and CDR2 SMNVEV come from the germline V gene (reference sequence). The J segment lost 1 base and the V segment lost 6 bases, leaving 4 bases of the junction unmatched. CDR3 length equals 15 residues. DNA for the CDR3: TGTGCCAGCAGCCACGGACAGGGGTCCTACAATGAGCAGTTCTTC. Its protein product is CASSHGQGSYNEQFF.

V gene TRBV6-4 combines with J gene TRBJ2-3; the match to TRBD2 covers 11 bases. Germline V gives CDR1 MRHNA, CDR2 SNTAGT. V trimming: 6 bases; J trimming: 4 bases; junction bases outside the gene matches: 6. The CDR3 covers 15 residues. The CDR3 region has the DNA TGTGCCAGCAGCTCCACTAGCGGGAGTGCAGATACGCAGTATTTT. The encoded protein is CASSSTSGSADTQYF.

The chain is built from TRBV9 and TRBJ2-5; 13 bases agree with TRBD2. V lost 4 bases and J lost 5; bases outside the gene matches: 5. The germline V gene encodes CDR1 SGDLS and CDR2 YYNGEE. The CDR3 is 15 residues long. The CDR3 is CASSTSGGASETQYF. The CDR3 coding sequence is TGTGCCAGCAGCACTAGCGGGGGGGCATCGGAGACCCAGTACTTC. The full variable domain, rest sourced from reference TRBV9 and TRBJ2-5, is DSGVTQTPKHLITATGQRVTLRCSPRSGDLSVYWYQQSLDQGLQFLIQYYNGEERAKGNILERFSAQQFPDLHSELNLSSLELGDSALYFCASSTSGGASETQYFGPGTRLLVL.

This chain connects TRBV6-5 to TRBJ1-1; no reliable D call. The CDR3 has 13 amino acids. CDR1 is MNHEY and CDR2 is SVGAGI in the germline V gene. The V end was cut by 4 bases, the J end by 3 bases, with 9 bases between. The CDR3 sequence: CASSSMWDTEAFF. The CDR3, as DNA: TGTGCCAGCAGTTCCATGTGGGACACTGAAGCTTTCTTT.

This clone was counted once. This chain connects TRBV5-4 to TRBJ1-1; TRBD1 aligns across 7 bases. CDR1 is SGHNT and CDR2 is YYREEE in the germline V gene (reference sequence). V was clipped by 2 bases and J by 7 bases; unmatched bases: 11. CDR3 length: 15 residues. The CDR3 nucleotides are TGTGCCAGCAGCTTCTCGGCAGGGGGGTTCGGTGAAGCTTTCTTT. Its translation is CASSFSAGGFGEAFF.

The gene calls are TRBV7-2 and TRBJ1-6, with D possibly TRBD1 on 5 matching bases. The CDR3 contains 15 residues. V was shortened by 3 bases and J by 6 bases, with 12 bases between the two germline ends. The germline V gene encodes CDR1 SGHTA and CDR2 FQGNSA. As DNA, the CDR3 is TGTGCCAGCAGCTTGGTTCGGGGGTTTAATTCACCCCTCCACTTT. Translated, it gives CASSLVRGFNSPLHF.

For the CDR3, the DNA is TGCGCCAGCAGCCAAGATCTTTCCAATCAGCCCCAGCATTTT. It is translated as CASSQDLSNQPQHF. V is TRBV4-3 and J is TRBJ1-5; D remains ambiguous. From germline, CDR1 is LGHNA and CDR2 YSLEER. With 0 bases removed from V and 3 bases from J, the gap between germline ends came to 6 bases. CDR3 size: 14 residues.

This chain joins TRBV5-1 and TRBJ1-6; 9 bases map to TRBD1. CDR1 and CDR2 from the germline V gene are SGHRS and YFSETQ. Unmatched junction bases numbered 6, after V lost 4 bases and J lost 7 bases. CDR3 length: 15 amino acids. In DNA, the CDR3 is TGCGCCAGCAGCCCCGGACAGGGGAGGAATTCACCCCTCCACTTT. As protein: CASSPGQGRNSPLHF.

V gene TRBV18 combines with J gene TRBJ1-5; TRBD1 matches 9 bases. V lost 3 bases to trimming and J lost 4 bases; unmatched junction nucleotides: 1. The CDR3 is 14 amino acids. The germline V gene has CDR1 KGHSH and CDR2 LQKENI. The CDR3 bases are TGTGCCAGCTCACCGGGACAGGGAAATCAGCCCCAGCATTTT. The encoded protein is CASSPGQGNQPQHF.

This clone has just a few counts. V usage is TRBV6-4 and J usage is TRBJ2-7; TRBD2 matches 11 bases. CDR1 and CDR2 (germline): MRHNA, SNTAGT. Germline trimming cut 4 bases from V and 3 bases from J; bases unmatched to any gene: 5. This CDR3 has 15 amino acids. The CDR3 spells CASSALAGGLYEQYF. For the CDR3, the DNA is TGTGCCAGCAGTGCGCTAGCGGGAGGACTCTACGAGCAGTACTTC.

The V call is TRBV5-1, the J call TRBJ2-1; TRBD2 aligns across 11 bases. The CDR3 length is 16 residues. Germline values: CDR1 SGHRS, CDR2 YFSETQ. V dropped 1 base and J dropped 6; count of bases not matched to a gene: 6. The CDR3 protein is CASSLLIAGGFNEQFF. The CDR3 DNA follows: TGCGCCAGCAGCTTGCTTATAGCGGGGGGGTTCAATGAGCAGTTCTTC.

The gene calls are TRBV5-4 and TRBJ2-2; 11 bases fit TRBD1. The germline V gene has CDR1 SGHNT and CDR2 YYREEE (reference sequence). This CDR3 is built from 16 residues. Trimming took 0 bases from V and 7 from J; bases not matched to a gene: 5. The CDR3 loop reads CASSLGGQGAGGELFF. The CDR3, as DNA: TGTGCCAGCAGCTTGGGTGGACAGGGGGCTGGCGGGGAGCTGTTTTTT.

This clone was detected only once. The gene calls are TRBV3-1 (or the pseudogene TRBV3-2) and TRBJ1-1; D gene unclear. Germline CDR1 and CDR2: LGHDT and YNNKEL (reference sequence). Deletions cut 1 base from V and 2 bases from J, with 11 bases between. The CDR3 has 15 amino acids. CDR3 in DNA: TGTGCCAGCAGCCAAGTAAGTCTGCCAAACACTGAAGCTTTCTTT. Amino acids: CASSQVSLPNTEAFF.

This clone appeared once. The chain employs TRBV4-2 and TRBJ1-2; 10 bases agree with TRBD1. The V gene end was trimmed by 4 bases and the J gene end by 8 bases; junction bases not matched to a gene: 7. The CDR3 length is 14 residues. The V gene's germline CDR1 is LGHNA and CDR2 YNFKEQ. The CDR3 protein is CASSPRTGGSGYTF. The CDR3 DNA follows: TGTGCCAGCAGCCCCCGGACAGGGGGAAGCGGCTACACCTTC.

The genes are TRBV19 and TRBJ1-4; 7 bases match TRBD1. The V gene's germline CDR1 is LNHDA and CDR2 SQIVND (reference sequence). Trimming took 4 bases from V and 4 from J; bases not matched to a gene: 6. CDR3 length equals 15 residues. The CDR3 DNA follows: TGTGCCAGTAGTAAGCGGGACAGTCGTAATGAAAAACTGTTTTTT. This sequence encodes CASSKRDSRNEKLFF.

The chain joins TRBV19 to TRBJ2-1; TRBD2 matches at 11 bases. This CDR3 is 20 amino acids long. With V trimmed by 7 bases and J by 1 base, 18 bases remained unmatched. Germline V gene data show CDR1 as LNHDA and CDR2 as SQIVND (reference sequence). The CDR3 DNA reads as TGTGCCAGTACCCAACTCCGGGGGACTAGCGGTGGCCCTTCCTACAATGAGCAGTTCTTC. Protein product: CASTQLRGTSGGPSYNEQFF.